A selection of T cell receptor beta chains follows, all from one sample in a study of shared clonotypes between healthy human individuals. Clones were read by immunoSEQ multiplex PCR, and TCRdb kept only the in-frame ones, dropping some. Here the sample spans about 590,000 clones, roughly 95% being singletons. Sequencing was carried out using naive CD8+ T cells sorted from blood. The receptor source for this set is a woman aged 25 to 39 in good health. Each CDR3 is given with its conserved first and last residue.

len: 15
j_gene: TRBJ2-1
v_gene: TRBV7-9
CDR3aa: CASSLASGRLNEQFF

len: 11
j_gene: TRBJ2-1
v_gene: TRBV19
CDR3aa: CASSAGTEQFF

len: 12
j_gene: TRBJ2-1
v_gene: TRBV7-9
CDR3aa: CASKGGEDEQFF

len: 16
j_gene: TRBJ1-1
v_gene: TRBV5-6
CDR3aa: CASSWGTVKLNTEAFF

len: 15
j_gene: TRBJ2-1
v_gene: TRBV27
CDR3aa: CASRQGQGWGNEQFF

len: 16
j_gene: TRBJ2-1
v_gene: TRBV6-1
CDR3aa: CASSDPGEGLNNEQFF

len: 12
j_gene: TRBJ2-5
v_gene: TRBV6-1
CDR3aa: CASNWEDETQYF

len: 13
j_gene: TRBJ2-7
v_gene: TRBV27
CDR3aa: CASRPKTRHEQYF

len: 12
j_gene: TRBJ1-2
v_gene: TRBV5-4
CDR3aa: CASSSDGYGYTF

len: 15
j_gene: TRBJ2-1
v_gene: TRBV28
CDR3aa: CASSRLAGVGNEQFF

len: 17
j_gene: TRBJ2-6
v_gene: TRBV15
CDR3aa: CATSRSPTGVGANVLTF

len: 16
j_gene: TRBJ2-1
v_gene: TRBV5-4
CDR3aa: CASSSGLAGEYNEQFF

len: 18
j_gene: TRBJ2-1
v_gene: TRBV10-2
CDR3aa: CASRDRASGRSLGNEQFF

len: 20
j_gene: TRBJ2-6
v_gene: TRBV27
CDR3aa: CASRGAEWGAEYSGANVLTF

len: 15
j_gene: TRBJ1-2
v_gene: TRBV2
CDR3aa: CASSEARQGGHGYTF

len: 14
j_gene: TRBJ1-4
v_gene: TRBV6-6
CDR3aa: CAKGAGATNEKLFF

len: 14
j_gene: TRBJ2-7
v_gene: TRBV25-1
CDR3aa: CASSLQGAGREQYF

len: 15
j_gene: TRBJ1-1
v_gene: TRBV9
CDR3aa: CASSVDLGAGTEAFF

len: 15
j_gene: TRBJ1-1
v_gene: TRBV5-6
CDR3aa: CASSEKTGVWTEAFF

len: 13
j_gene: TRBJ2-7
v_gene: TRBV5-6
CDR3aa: CASSNPLDYEQYF

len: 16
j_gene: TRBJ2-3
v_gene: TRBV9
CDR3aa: CASSVAAGDRVDTQYF

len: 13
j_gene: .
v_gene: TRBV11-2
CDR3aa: CASSFPGNYEQYF

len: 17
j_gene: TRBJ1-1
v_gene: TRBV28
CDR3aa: CASSSDTGGVMNTEAFF

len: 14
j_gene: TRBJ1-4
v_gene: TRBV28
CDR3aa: CASSFGTANEKLFF

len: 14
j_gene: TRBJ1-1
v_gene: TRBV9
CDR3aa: CASSPRTVNTEAFF

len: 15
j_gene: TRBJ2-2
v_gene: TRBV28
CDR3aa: CASSLNTVNTGELFF

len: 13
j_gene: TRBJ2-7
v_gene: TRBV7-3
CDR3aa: CASSLLESYEQYF

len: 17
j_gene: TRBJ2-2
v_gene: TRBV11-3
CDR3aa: CASSLGVRVMGTGELFF

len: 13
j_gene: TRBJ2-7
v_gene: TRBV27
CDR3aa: CASSSGPPYEQYF

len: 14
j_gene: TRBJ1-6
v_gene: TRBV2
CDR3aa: CASNPGQGISPLHF

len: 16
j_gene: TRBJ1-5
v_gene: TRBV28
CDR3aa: CASSFLGGVLDQPQHF

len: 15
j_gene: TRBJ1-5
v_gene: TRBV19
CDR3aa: CASSIWAESNQPQHF

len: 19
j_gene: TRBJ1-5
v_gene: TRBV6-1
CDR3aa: CASSAYHFGQGAVTQPQHF

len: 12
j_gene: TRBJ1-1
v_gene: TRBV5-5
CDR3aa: CASSGIRVEAFF

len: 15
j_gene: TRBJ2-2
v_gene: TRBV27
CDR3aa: CASSLGLAGVGELFF

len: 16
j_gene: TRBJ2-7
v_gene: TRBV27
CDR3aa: CASSLFLAGGPYEQYF

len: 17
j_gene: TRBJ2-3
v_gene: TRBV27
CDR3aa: CASSLASGRSPYYTQYF

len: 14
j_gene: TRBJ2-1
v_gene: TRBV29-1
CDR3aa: CSGEGLETYNEQFF

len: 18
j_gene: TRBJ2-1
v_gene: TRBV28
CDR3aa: CASNGGGLAETRYNEQFF

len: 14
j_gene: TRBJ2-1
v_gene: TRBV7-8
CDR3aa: CASSFDGVLDEQFF

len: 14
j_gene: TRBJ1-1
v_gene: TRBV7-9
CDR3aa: CASSSGQLNTEAFF

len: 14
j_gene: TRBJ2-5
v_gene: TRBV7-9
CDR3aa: CASSPRASEETQYF

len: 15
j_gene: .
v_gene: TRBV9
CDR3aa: CASSVSGTSGYEQYF

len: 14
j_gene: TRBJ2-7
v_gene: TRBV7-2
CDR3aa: CASSLAGGWDEQYF

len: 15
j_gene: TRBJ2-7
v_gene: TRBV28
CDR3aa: CASSFFPAATYEQYF

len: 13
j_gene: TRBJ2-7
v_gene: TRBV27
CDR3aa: CASSWTGWDEQYF

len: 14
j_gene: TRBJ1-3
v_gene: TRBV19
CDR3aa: CASSIAGRNNTIYF

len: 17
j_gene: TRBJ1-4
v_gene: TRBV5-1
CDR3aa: CASSSSPSGGGVEKLFF

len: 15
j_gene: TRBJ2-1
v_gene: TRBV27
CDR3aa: CASSERTSGSNEQFF

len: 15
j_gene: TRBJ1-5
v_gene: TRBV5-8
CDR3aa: CASSIYQEDNQPQHF

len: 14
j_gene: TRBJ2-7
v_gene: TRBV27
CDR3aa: CASSFRDRAYEQYF

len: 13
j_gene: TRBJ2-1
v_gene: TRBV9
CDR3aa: CASSPGGQNEQFF

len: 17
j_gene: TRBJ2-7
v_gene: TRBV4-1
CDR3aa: CASSQDPPRTGAYEQYF

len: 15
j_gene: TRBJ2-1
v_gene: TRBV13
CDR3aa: CASSLMRESGNEQFF

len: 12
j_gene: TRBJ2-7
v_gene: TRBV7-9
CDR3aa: CASSLGVDEQYF

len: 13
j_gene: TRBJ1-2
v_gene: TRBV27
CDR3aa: CASSFAISHGYTF

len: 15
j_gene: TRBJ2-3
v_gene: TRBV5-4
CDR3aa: CASSNGLASTDTQYF